The present entry profiles one T cell receptor (beta chain) with its context. The target antigen is unknown. The data originate from a study of T cell repertoires in cytomegalovirus infection. The wider study: Public TCR beta signatures marked donors with CMV infection and the matching HLA. Whole-study results and caveats: In two of eight donors, the top clonotype was HLA-C-restricted CMV-specific. Based on cumulative public TCR beta family frequency, carriers of CMV plus the relevant HLA were identified.

Trimming took 0 bases from V and 11 from J, leaving 7 bases between them. Germline V gives CDR1 SGHDN, CDR2 FVKESK. The CDR3 contains 11 residues. TCRdb analysed the reads with MiXCR anew, one entry per CDR3 protein. The table shows about 740,000 distinct CDR3 sequences, with 35% occurring only once. This receptor was obtained from a human donor in good health (CMV status not recorded). Some clones in this sample may be carry-over from other donors' samples. The sample taken for sequencing was PBMCs. The chain combines TRBV14 with TRBJ1-1; D is uncertain. The CDR3 DNA is TGTGCCAGCAGCCAAGAGGGTGATGCTTTCTTT. Translated, it gives CASSQEGDAFF.